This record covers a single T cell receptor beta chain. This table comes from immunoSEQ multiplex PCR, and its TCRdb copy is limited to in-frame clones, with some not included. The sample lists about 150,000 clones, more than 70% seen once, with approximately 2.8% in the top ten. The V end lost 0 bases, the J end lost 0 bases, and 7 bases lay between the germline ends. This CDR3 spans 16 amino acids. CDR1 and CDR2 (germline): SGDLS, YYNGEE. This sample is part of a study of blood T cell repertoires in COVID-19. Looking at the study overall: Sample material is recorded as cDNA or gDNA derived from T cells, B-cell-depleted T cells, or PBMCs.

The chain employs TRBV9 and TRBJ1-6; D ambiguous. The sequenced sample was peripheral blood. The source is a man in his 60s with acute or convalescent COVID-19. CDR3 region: CASSVVASSYNSPLHF. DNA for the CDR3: TGTGCCAGCAGCGTAGTTGCTAGCTCCTATAATTCACCCCTCCACTTT.